This TCR beta chain was sequenced during a study of T cell clones after liver transplantation. Per the germline V gene, CDR1 is MNHNY and CDR2 is SVGAGI (reference sequence). Trimming took 5 bases from V and 8 from J, leaving 13 bases between them. CDR3 length equals 13 residues. Profiling relied on immunoSEQ multiplex PCR, and the TCRdb table lists in-frame clones only, not all of them. Here the sample spans roughly 53,000 clones, more than 70% being singletons. The sample in question was CD4+ T cells from blood, obtained at the 22-month timepoint. The rearrangement uses TRBV6-6 and TRBJ2-1; the D gene could be TRBD1 or TRBD2 (5 bases each). This receptor was identified in a human patient who received a liver transplant. Some T cells may be the graft donor's. The DNA of the CDR3 is TGTGCCAGCAGTGCCGTGAGGGGAGATGAGCAGTTCTTC. The encoded protein is CASSAVRGDEQFF.